This TCR beta chain was identified during a study of blood T cells in healthy people across ages. Next came a second PCR, run for roughly 6 to 11 cycles, which used a sample-barcoded 5' primer along with a J-beta primer mix. One entry per CDR3 protein results from TCRdb running MiXCR on the 5' RACE reads. The data contain 890,000 or so distinct CDR3 sequences, less than 80% of them singletons. This CDR3 contains 16 residues. The germline V gene has CDR1 LGHDT and CDR2 YNNKEL (reference sequence). V lost 1 base to trimming and J lost 0 bases, with 10 bases between them. Sequenced sample: blood. The clonotype originates from a man between 25 and 39 years old in good health. The rearrangement uses TRBV3-1 and TRBJ1-3; D is possibly TRBD1 (6 bases). The CDR3 protein is CASSQGTGISGNTIYF. CDR3 sequence (DNA): TGTGCCAGCAGCCAAGGAACAGGGATCTCTGGAAACACCATATATTTT.